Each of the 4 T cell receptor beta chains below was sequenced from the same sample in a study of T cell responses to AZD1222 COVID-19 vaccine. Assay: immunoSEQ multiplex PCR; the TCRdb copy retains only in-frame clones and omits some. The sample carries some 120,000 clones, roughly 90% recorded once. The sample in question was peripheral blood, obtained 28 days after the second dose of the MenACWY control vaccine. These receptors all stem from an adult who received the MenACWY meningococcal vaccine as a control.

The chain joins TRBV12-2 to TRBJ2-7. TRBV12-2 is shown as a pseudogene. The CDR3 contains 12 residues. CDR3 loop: CASRPRTIPGYV. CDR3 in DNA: TGTGCAAGTCGCCCCCGGACCATACCAGGATACGTC.

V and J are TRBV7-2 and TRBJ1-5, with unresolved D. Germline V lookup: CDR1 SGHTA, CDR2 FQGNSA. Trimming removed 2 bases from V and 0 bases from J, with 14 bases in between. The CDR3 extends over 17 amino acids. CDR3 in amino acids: CASSLTVARNSNQPQHF. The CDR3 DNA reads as TGTGCCAGCAGCTTAACTGTCGCGAGGAATAGCAATCAGCCCCAGCATTTT.

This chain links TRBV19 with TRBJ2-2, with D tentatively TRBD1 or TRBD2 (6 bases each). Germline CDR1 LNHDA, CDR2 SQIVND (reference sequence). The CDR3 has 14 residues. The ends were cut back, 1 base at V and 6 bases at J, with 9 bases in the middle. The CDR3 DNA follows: TGTGCCAGTAGTATAGCGGGGGCCTCCGGGGAGCTGTTTTTT. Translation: CASSIAGASGELFF.

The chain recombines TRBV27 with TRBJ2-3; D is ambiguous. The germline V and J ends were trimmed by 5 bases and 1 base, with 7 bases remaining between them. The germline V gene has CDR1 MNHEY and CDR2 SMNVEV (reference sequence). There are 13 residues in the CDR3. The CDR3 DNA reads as TGTGCCAGCAGTCTCCGACGCACAGATACGCAGTATTTT. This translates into CASSLRRTDTQYF.